This TCR beta chain was recorded in a study of blood T cell repertoires in COVID-19. Background on the study: Samples representing acute and convalescent COVID-19 were sourced from the United States, Italy and Spain. T cells, B-cell-depleted T cells, or PBMCs supplied cDNA or gDNA.

Per the authors' pipeline: Amplification of reference gene primers provided the estimated nucleated cell counts. Libraries were prepared by immunoSEQ multiplex PCR; TCRdb keeps only in-frame clonotypes and omits some of them. V and J calls and clone size are copied from that table; D and trimming were computed from the DNA. The sample has approximately 290,000 clones, around 88% seen once. The CDR3 is 15 residues long. Germline CDR1 MGHRA, CDR2 YSYEKL. The trim removed 5 bases at V and 6 bases at J, leaving 9 bases unmatched. The chain couples TRBV4-1 to TRBJ1-5; TRBD1 agrees at 8 bases. Sequenced: peripheral blood. This receptor was taken from a man younger than 40 with acute or convalescent COVID-19. CDR3 sequence: CASSSDRGGGQPQHF. DNA of the CDR3: TGCGCCAGCAGCTCCGACAGGGGAGGTGGTCAGCCCCAGCATTTT.